This TCR beta chain was found in a study of T cells in Graves' hyperthyroidism and ophthalmopathy. Patients affected by ophthalmopathy presented a Clinical Activity Score of at least 3, a NOSPECS grade of at least 4, and disease duration below 3 months. It was 10 ml of fresh peripheral blood that supplied the PBMCs. The CDR3 has 16 residues. CDR1 and CDR2 from the germline V gene are SGHVS and FNYEAQ. Trimming removed 2 bases from V and 2 bases from J, with 14 bases in between. The investigators amplified TCR beta CDR3 regions from RNA transcripts. When the TCR CDR3 underwent first-round RT-PCR, the HTBI primer set was used. Each CDR3 protein is one row after TCRdb ran MiXCR on the multiplex PCR reads. The sample lists around 690,000 distinct CDR3 sequences; less than 25% were seen once. This clonotype has more than one count but fewer than ten.

The rearrangement uses TRBV7-6 and TRBJ2-3, with D possibly matching TRBD2 (6 bases). This clonotype originated in a young man with Graves' ophthalmopathy. The sequenced material came from blood. CDR3 sequence (DNA): TGTGCCAGCAGCTTACGCGCCGGGAGCGCCACAGATACGCAGTATTTT. Translation gives CASSLRAGSATDTQYF.